The 9 T cell receptor beta chains below come from one sample, sequenced in a study of shared clonotypes between healthy human individuals (TCRdb year 2020). Libraries were prepared through the immunoSEQ multiplex PCR assay. TCRdb obtained this table from immuneACCESS and retained in-frame rearrangements with V and J assigned. These tables miss some clones; where compared with another copy, unresolved V genes account for less than half of the shortfall, and the remainder is unexplained. The sample table lists 1 million to 1.3 million clones, more than 75% of them with a count of one. 0.55% to 0.7% of the sample comes from the top ten. Sequencing was carried out using memory CD4+ T cells from PBMCs. Sample cell subset or site, as interpreted from the label and publication: CD45RA-negative fraction. Receptor source: a young man in good health. Some clones in this sample may be carry-over from other donors' samples.

The chain is built from TRBV6-5 and TRBJ1-2, with 11 bases matching TRBD1. This CDR3 has 16 amino acids. Germline V gives CDR1 MNHEY, CDR2 SVGAGI. Trimming removed 2 bases from V and 8 bases from J; junction bases left unmatched: 10. CDR3 coding DNA: TGTGCCAGCAGTTACAGTCTGGGACAGGGGGTTGGAGGCTACACCTTC. Its translation: CASSYSLGQGVGGYTF.

The rearrangement uses TRBV27 and TRBJ1-2; maybe TRBD1 (6 bases). This CDR3 contains 15 residues. V lost 6 bases to trimming and J lost 2 bases, with 16 bases between them. Germline CDR1 and CDR2: MNHEY and SMNVEV (reference sequence). The CDR3 region is CASRAGAGPNYGYTF. CDR3 bases: TGTGCCAGCAGGGCGGGGGCGGGCCCCAACTATGGCTACACCTTC.

The J gene is TRBJ1-2, the V gene TRBV7-8; D not certain. The germline gives CDR1 SGHVS, CDR2 FQNEAQ. The CDR3 spans 16 residues. The germline V and J ends were trimmed by 6 bases and 8 bases, with 25 bases remaining between them. In DNA form, the CDR3 reads TGTGCCAGCAGTCTAAATAGTGGGTCTGGAGGGCTCGGCTACACCTTC. Translation: CASSLNSGSGGLGYTF.

This clone was counted at least ten times. The chain uses TRBV7-8 and TRBJ2-1; TRBD2 matches at 11 bases. The CDR3 has 16 amino acids. The junction had 8 bases not matched to a gene; V was cut back by 5 bases and J by 5 bases. Germline-derived CDR1 and CDR2 are SGHVS and FQNEAQ. The CDR3 coding sequence is TGTGCCAGCAGCCAAACCCGACTAGCGGGAAACAATGAGCAGTTCTTC. It yields the protein CASSQTRLAGNNEQFF. The variable domain in full, with the rest retrieved from reference TRBV7-8 and TRBJ2-1, is GAGVSQSPRYKVAKRGQDVALRCDPISGHVSLFWYQQALGQGPEFLTYFQNEAQLDKSGLPSDRFFAERPEGSVSTLKIQRTQQEDSAVYLCASSQTRLAGNNEQFFGPGTRLTVL.

Only one count was recorded for this clone. Additional DNA sequences in this sample encode the identical CDR3. The chain links TRBV5-4 to TRBJ1-1, with 7 bases matching TRBD1. Germline V gives CDR1 SGHNT, CDR2 YYREEE (reference sequence). This CDR3 is 15 amino acids long. Trimming removed 4 bases from V and 1 base from J; junction bases left unmatched: 7. The CDR3 nucleotides are TGTGCCAGCAGCCCCGGTGGGACAGAGAACACTGAAGCTTTCTTT. This sequence encodes CASSPGGTENTEAFF.

This clone has a handful of counts. The genes are TRBV28 and TRBJ1-2; no definite D call. The V and J ends lost 6 bases and 3 bases respectively, with 20 bases between them. The CDR3 runs 16 residues. Looked up from germline, CDR1 is MDHEN and CDR2 is SYDVKM. The CDR3 sequence is CASRSLVPGQHYGYTF. CDR3 bases: TGTGCCAGCAGATCCTTGGTACCAGGTCAGCACTATGGCTACACCTTC.

V and J are TRBV30 and TRBJ2-1, with TRBD1 identical over 9 bases. V trimming: 4 bases; J trimming: 7 bases; junction bases outside the gene matches: 11. The germline gives CDR1 GTSNPN, CDR2 SVGIG (reference sequence). CDR3 length: 15 residues. The CDR3 loop reads CAWTGQGKRANEQFF. The CDR3 DNA is TGTGCCTGGACCGGACAGGGGAAAAGGGCGAATGAGCAGTTCTTC.

The genes are TRBV6-1 and TRBJ1-5, with no clear D. With 3 bases removed from V and 8 bases from J, the gap between germline ends came to 11 bases. The CDR3 contains 13 residues. The germline V gene encodes CDR1 MNHNS and CDR2 SASEGT. The CDR3 spells CASSDQRLEPQHF. The CDR3 DNA follows: TGTGCCAGCAGTGACCAACGGCTAGAGCCCCAGCATTTT.

The chain combines TRBV7-6 with TRBJ2-1; TRBD2 aligns across 11 bases. Germline CDR1 and CDR2: SGHVS and FNYEAQ. CDR3 length: 14 residues. The junction had 3 bases not matched to a gene; V was cut back by 5 bases and J by 6 bases. The CDR3 DNA follows: TGTGCCAGCAGCCAAGGACTAGCGGGCAATGAGCAGTTCTTC. It codes for CASSQGLAGNEQFF.